The next 17 T cell receptor beta chains were all read from a single sample in a study of cytomegalovirus exposure and HLA in healthy donors. TCRdb's copy holds only in-frame clones and misses some; the assay was immunoSEQ multiplex PCR. The table has 45,000 to 65,000 clones, approximately 89% seen once. Sequencing was carried out using PBMCs. All receptors derive from a woman aged 18-29 years in good health and CMV-seropositive.

The count of this clone is one. The V and J genes are TRBV20-1 and TRBJ1-2; no reliable D call. V shed 6 bases and J shed 5 bases, with 7 bases lying between them. Germline V lookup: CDR1 DFQATT, CDR2 SNEGSKA (reference sequence). The length of the CDR3 is 10 residues. The DNA of the CDR3 is TGCAGTGCCCTAGGATATGGCTACACCTTC. Its protein is CSALGYGYTF.

The chain combines TRBV28 with TRBJ2-7, with 7 bases that match TRBD1. V shed 1 base, J shed 4 bases, and the junction held 7 bases outside the gene matches. The germline V gene encodes CDR1 MDHEN and CDR2 SYDVKM. CDR3 length equals 15 residues. The CDR3 DNA reads TGTGCCAGCAGTTTATATCGGGACAGTGTATACGAGCAGTACTTC. This codes for CASSLYRDSVYEQYF. Complete variable domain (other parts from reference TRBV28 and TRBJ2-7): DVKVTQSSRYLVKRTGEKVFLECVQDMDHENMFWYRQDPGLGLRLIYFSYDVKMKEKGDIPEGYSVSREKKERFSLILESASTNQTSMYLCASSLYRDSVYEQYFGPGTRLTVT.

The chain uses TRBV29-1 and TRBJ2-2; TRBD2 is a possible D gene (6 bases). The CDR3 runs to 15 residues. The V gene lost 0 bases and the J gene lost 0 bases, with 8 bases spanning the gap. From germline, CDR1 is SQVTM and CDR2 ANQGSEA. CDR3 in amino acids: CSVEDAGSNTGELFF. The CDR3 coding sequence is TGCAGCGTTGAAGATGCGGGGTCGAACACCGGGGAGCTGTTTTTT.

The rearrangement uses TRBV6-1 and TRBJ2-7, with 7 nucleotides matching TRBD1. CDR1 is MNHNS, CDR2 SASEGT, per germline. The CDR3 length is 14 residues. The V and J ends lost 4 bases and 3 bases, in that order; junction bases with no gene match: 6. The CDR3 nucleotides are TGTGCCAGCAGTGCGGGACAGTGGGACTACGAGCAGTACTTC. Its protein is CASSAGQWDYEQYF.

This clone was observed a single time. This chain uses TRBV5-1 with TRBJ2-3, with 7 bases identical to TRBD1. V lost 2 bases, J lost 5 bases, and 14 bases stayed unmatched. CDR1 is SGHRS and CDR2 is YFSETQ in the germline V gene. The CDR3 has 17 amino acids. This chain's CDR3 is CASSFPLGQARGDTQYF. For the CDR3, the DNA is TGCGCCAGCAGCTTCCCCCTTGGACAGGCCCGGGGAGATACGCAGTATTTT.

The gene calls are TRBV4-2 and TRBJ2-5, with TRBD2 matching over 11 bases. Trimming took 4 bases from V and 5 from J; bases not matched to a gene: 6. CDR3 length: 15 amino acids. Germline values: CDR1 LGHNA, CDR2 YNFKEQ. The CDR3, as DNA: TGTGCCAGCAGCCTGACTAGCGGGGAGAGGGAGACCCAGTACTTC. Amino acid sequence: CASSLTSGERETQYF.

The V call is TRBV19, the J call TRBJ1-6; 8 nucleotides align to TRBD1. The CDR3 spans 15 residues. Germline V lookup: CDR1 LNHDA, CDR2 SQIVND (reference sequence). V shed 6 bases, J shed 4 bases, and the junction held 5 bases outside the gene matches. In DNA form, the CDR3 reads TGTGCCAGTAGGGGACAGGTTTTGTATAATTCACCCCTCCACTTT. Translated: CASRGQVLYNSPLHF.

The chain is built from TRBV18 and TRBJ1-5; 11 positions match TRBD1. In germline, CDR1 is KGHSH, CDR2 LQKENI. Trimming at V came to 4 bases and at J to 5 bases, leaving 1 base not matched to a gene. The CDR3 extends over 14 amino acids. CDR3 region: CASSQGQGDQPQHF. Written as DNA, the CDR3 is TGTGCCAGCTCACAGGGACAGGGGGATCAGCCCCAGCATTTT.

The V and J genes are TRBV6-6 and TRBJ1-1; possible D gene TRBD1, 6 bases. This CDR3 comprises 14 residues. V lost 7 bases to trimming and J lost 5 bases, with 17 bases between them. The V gene's germline CDR1 is MNHNY and CDR2 SVGAGI (reference sequence). CDR3 sequence: CASTLGGRRTEAFF. The CDR3 DNA sequence: TGTGCCAGCACCCTGGGGGGGCGCAGAACTGAAGCTTTCTTT.

This chain links TRBV27 with TRBJ1-5; no reliable D call. This CDR3 is 12 amino acids long. The germline V and J ends were trimmed by 6 bases and 6 bases, with 9 bases remaining between them. Per germline, CDR1 MNHEY and CDR2 SMNVEV (reference sequence). The CDR3 sequence: CASSYPGQPQHF. For the CDR3, the DNA is TGTGCCAGCAGCTATCCGGGTCAGCCCCAGCATTTT.

The J gene is TRBJ2-1, the V gene TRBV7-6; a possible D gene is TRBD1 (5 bases). The V end lost 5 bases, the J end lost 8 bases, and 10 bases lay between the germline ends. Germline CDR1 is SGHVS and CDR2 is FNYEAQ. The CDR3 length is 12 residues. CDR3 in DNA: TGTGCCAGCAGCCACAGGTCAGATGAGCAGTTCTTC. It is translated as CASSHRSDEQFF.

This clone was counted once. V and J are TRBV7-2 and TRBJ2-7; 11 positions agree with TRBD2. Germline values: CDR1 SGHTA, CDR2 FQGNSA. The CDR3 contains 14 residues. V dropped 5 bases and J dropped 5; count of bases not matched to a gene: 5. The CDR3 DNA sequence: TGTGCCAGCAGCCGCCTAGCGGGGGGCGACGAGCAGTACTTC. Translation: CASSRLAGGDEQYF.

This clone was observed once. V gene TRBV7-3 combines with J gene TRBJ2-3; tentatively, D is TRBD2 (5 bases). V was clipped by 2 bases and J by 4 bases, with 13 bases between them. Germline lookup yields CDR1 SGHTA and CDR2 FQGTGA. The CDR3 loop spans 15 amino acids. The CDR3 sequence: CASSLLAAVADTQYF. CDR3 nucleotide sequence: TGTGCCAGCAGCTTACTTGCAGCGGTCGCAGATACGCAGTATTTT.

CDR3 DNA sequence: TGTGCCAGCAGCTTGAGGACAGGGGCCTACGAGCAGTACTTC. Protein sequence: CASSLRTGAYEQYF. V gene TRBV5-4 combines with J gene TRBJ2-7; 9 bases are a match to TRBD1. Germline lookup yields CDR1 SGHNT and CDR2 YYREEE (reference sequence). V was pared by 1 base and J by 2 bases, with 1 base of the junction left unmatched. This CDR3 has 14 amino acids.

This chain joins TRBV2 and TRBJ1-2; 9 nucleotides align to TRBD1. The CDR3 has 14 residues. V trimming: 5 bases; J trimming: 7 bases; junction bases outside the gene matches: 8. Germline V lookup: CDR1 SNHLY, CDR2 FYNNEI. In DNA, the CDR3 is TGTGCCAGCAGTATACAGGGGGCCTATTTTGGCTACACCTTC. Encoded protein: CASSIQGAYFGYTF.

The V call is TRBV11-2, the J call TRBJ1-5, with unresolved D. CDR1 is SGHAT, CDR2 FQNNGV, per germline. The CDR3 totals 12 residues. With 9 bases removed from V and 5 bases from J, the gap between germline ends came to 11 bases. The CDR3 reads CASSRGDQPQHF. CDR3 nucleotides: TGTGCCAGTAGTCGGGGAGATCAGCCCCAGCATTTT. Looking up the rest from reference TRBV11-2 and TRBJ1-5 gives the full variable domain: EAGVAQSPRYKIIEKRQSVAFWCNPISGHATLYWYQQILGQGPKLLIQFQNNGVVDDSQLPKDRFSAERLKGVDSTLKIQPAKLEDSAVYLCASSRGDQPQHFGDGTRLSIL.

The chain links TRBV6-5 to TRBJ1-6; 7 nucleotides line up with TRBD1. The CDR3 contains 15 residues. Germline trimming cut 5 bases from V and 10 bases from J; bases unmatched to any gene: 11. Germline V CDR1 and CDR2: MNHEY, SVGAGI. The CDR3 spells CASSRDDRERSPLHF. DNA of the CDR3: TGTGCCAGCAGTAGAGACGACAGGGAACGCTCACCCCTCCACTTT.